This TCR beta chain was sequenced during a study of cytomegalovirus exposure and HLA in healthy donors. Across the study: Caucasian-associated ancestry cluster membership applied to over 80% of several hundred genotyped donors. Broader study findings: Clonal expansion, a later analysis showed, was greater in HLA-associated TCR beta chains than in equally common others. Sequencing depth across donors, presence/absence analyses assumed, was roughly uniform.

Note on this clone: Its antigen remains unknown.

Primers included in the PCR were 60 Vbeta and 13 Jbeta primers. Generated by immunoSEQ multiplex PCR, the TCRdb table keeps only in-frame clones and is missing some. This sample has about 140,000 clones, with 70% to 85% found just once. Though probably carrying unrecorded immune exposures, donors were nominally healthy at sampling. The TCR sequence derives from a man aged 25 to 40 in good health and CMV-seropositive. The sample comprised PBMCs.

CDR3: CASSQATSGGTITTDTQYF. The DNA for the CDR3 is TGCGCCAGCAGCCAAGCGACTAGCGGGGGGACTATAACCACAGATACGCAGTATTTT. The chain joins TRBV4-1 to TRBJ2-3; 13 nucleotides match TRBD2. V was clipped by 1 base and J by 2 bases; unmatched bases: 9. CDR3 size: 19 residues. Germline V lookup: CDR1 MGHRA, CDR2 YSYEKL.